One sample yielded the 7 T cell receptor beta chains listed below, sequenced in a study of CD8+CD57+ T cells in acquired aplastic anemia (dated by TCRdb to 2016 to 2019). Patients chosen for sequencing had shown expansion of CD8+CD57+ cells by flow cytometry. Sequenced on an Illumina HiSeq 2000. Genomic DNA was used as template for profiling of TCR beta VDJ combinations and CDR3 sequences. In TCRdb, the public reads were trimmed at Q25 with fastp and aligned with MiXCR, with productive beta chains retained. CDR3 protein sequences are deduplicated, and each keeps its most common genes and DNA. The sample records 200,000 or so distinct CDR3 sequences, less than 75% of which are singletons. Clones ranked in the top ten supply roughly three fifths of the sample. Sequencing used sorted CD4+, CD8+, or CD8+CD57+ T cells (not recorded which) from PBMCs. These receptors came from a human donor with aplastic anemia.

This clonotype was counted a few times. The chain joins TRBV10-3 to TRBJ2-6; a possible D gene is TRBD2 (5 bases). The CDR3 length is 16 residues. Trimming left V 0 bases short and J 3 bases short, with 9 bases between. Germline CDR1 ENHRY, CDR2 SYGVKD. The chain's CDR3 is CAISESEEGGANVLTF. CDR3 DNA: TGTGCCATCAGTGAGTCGGAGGAAGGTGGGGCCAACGTCCTGACTTTC.

The V call is TRBV2, the J call TRBJ1-2; 9 bases map to TRBD1. V trimming: 7 bases; J trimming: 2 bases; junction bases outside the gene matches: 8. There are 15 residues in the CDR3. Germline CDR1 and CDR2: SNHLY and FYNNEI. The CDR3 coding sequence is TGTGCCAGCACCGAGACAGGGGGGAGGAACTATGGCTACACCTTC. This sequence encodes CASTETGGRNYGYTF.

This clonotype was counted once. This chain connects TRBV4-1 to TRBJ2-6; a weak D match, TRBD1 (5 bases). The germline CDR1 and CDR2 sequences are MGHRA and YSYEKL. CDR3 length equals 17 residues. Trimming stripped 4 bases from V and 3 bases from J, with 16 bases between. Here the CDR3 reads CASSLGRSGLGANVLTF. In DNA, the CDR3 is TGCGCCAGCAGCCTAGGAAGGTCAGGGCTTGGGGCCAACGTCCTGACTTTC.

This clonotype was seen a single time. The chain combines TRBV20-1 with TRBJ2-2, with D maybe TRBD2 (5 bases). The V gene's germline CDR1 is DFQATT and CDR2 SNEGSKA (reference sequence). Deletions cut 3 bases from V and 4 bases from J, with 9 bases between. The CDR3 consists of 13 residues. CDR3 nucleotide sequence: TGCAGTGCTAGGGACGGAGGCACCGGGGAGCTGTTTTTT. Amino acids: CSARDGGTGELFF.

This clonotype occurred a few times. The J gene is TRBJ2-7, the V gene TRBV29-1; tentatively, D is TRBD1 or TRBD2 (5 bases each). The germline V gene has CDR1 SQVTM and CDR2 ANQGSEA. Between the trimmed V and J ends, which lost 5 bases and 9 bases, there was a span of 14 bases. The CDR3 loop spans 11 amino acids. In nucleotides, the CDR3 is TGCAGCGTTTCGGACGGGACGTGGCAGTACTTC. This translates into CSVSDGTWQYF.

This clonotype was detected only a few times. This chain uses TRBV19 with TRBJ2-1, with 7 bases that match TRBD1. Trimming cost V 3 bases and J 2 bases; bases outside gene matches: 4. Germline loops: CDR1 LNHDA, CDR2 SQIVND (reference sequence). The CDR3 loop spans 15 amino acids. DNA of the CDR3: TGTGCCAGTAGTATGCCGGACAGGCCCTACAATGAGCAGTTCTTC. It encodes CASSMPDRPYNEQFF.

V usage is TRBV19 and J usage is TRBJ2-1; 10 bases are shared with TRBD2. V was pared by 3 bases and J by 9 bases, with 8 bases of the junction left unmatched. CDR1 is LNHDA and CDR2 is SQIVND in the germline V gene (reference sequence). This CDR3 contains 15 residues. CDR3 sequence: CASSILAGVVGEQFF. Here the CDR3 DNA reads TGTGCCAGTAGTATCCTAGCGGGAGTTGTAGGTGAGCAGTTCTTC.